The rows below give T cell receptor beta chains drawn from one sample of a study of regulatory T cells in long-lasting Graves disease. One entry per CDR3 protein, called by TCRdb with MiXCR from the multiplex PCR reads. This sample yields approximately 440,000 distinct CDR3 sequences, of which roughly 15% are seen a single time; 12% belongs to the top ten. A further study also used this sample, focusing on T cells in Graves' hyperthyroidism and ophthalmopathy.

The sample consisted of peripheral blood mononuclear cells (PBMCs), taken at new diagnosis, from a patient treated with antithyroid drugs. Receptors were obtained from a man aged 35 to 55 with Graves disease. The CDR3 runs from the conserved cysteine through the conserved F or W.

v_gene: TRBV7-3; j_gene: TRBJ2-5; CDR3aa: CASSASETQYF
v_gene: TRBV6-5; j_gene: TRBJ2-1; CDR3aa: CASSYRARNEQFF
v_gene: TRBV7-8; j_gene: TRBJ2-1; CDR3aa: CASSQNVHNEQFF
v_gene: TRBV2; j_gene: TRBJ1-1; CDR3aa: CANGGINTEAFF
v_gene: TRBV5-1; j_gene: TRBJ2-7; CDR3aa: CASSRDNSYEQYF
v_gene: TRBV9; j_gene: TRBJ2-7; CDR3aa: CASSVEGQGGSYEQYF
v_gene: TRBV6-2/TRBV6-3; j_gene: TRBJ2-7; CDR3aa: CASRSSGGRYEQYF
v_gene: TRBV11-2; j_gene: TRBJ2-3; CDR3aa: CASSRTGGEADTQYF
v_gene: TRBV15; j_gene: TRBJ2-5; CDR3aa: CATSSRDRGMETQYF
v_gene: TRBV11-2; j_gene: TRBJ2-1; CDR3aa: CASRSPSGRSNEQFF
v_gene: TRBV5-1; j_gene: TRBJ2-5; CDR3aa: CASSVTSGSETQYF
v_gene: TRBV30; j_gene: TRBJ2-1; CDR3aa: CAWSVLAGDGEQFF
v_gene: TRBV2; j_gene: TRBJ1-5; CDR3aa: CASGYRADQPQHF
v_gene: TRBV30; j_gene: TRBJ1-1; CDR3aa: CAGSRDRGGRGTEAFF
v_gene: TRBV18; j_gene: TRBJ1-1; CDR3aa: CASSQGPANEALF
v_gene: TRBV6-5; j_gene: TRBJ1-2; CDR3aa: CASSYSSETNYGYTF
v_gene: TRBV20-1; j_gene: TRBJ2-1; CDR3aa: CSARPGLAIYNEQFF
v_gene: TRBV7-8; j_gene: TRBJ2-1; CDR3aa: CASRLPGLAENNEQFF
v_gene: TRBV2; j_gene: TRBJ2-6; CDR3aa: CANGANSGANVLTF
v_gene: TRBV12-3/TRBV12-4; j_gene: TRBJ2-2; CDR3aa: CASSSSLAATGELFF
v_gene: TRBV5-1; j_gene: TRBJ1-1; CDR3aa: CASSRVEGADPAF
v_gene: TRBV2; j_gene: TRBJ1-5; CDR3aa: CASSGGRVQPQHF
v_gene: TRBV18; j_gene: TRBJ1-2; CDR3aa: CASSPPGQGNRGYTF
v_gene: TRBV6-1; j_gene: TRBJ2-2; CDR3aa: CASRETTGELFF
v_gene: TRBV20-1; j_gene: TRBJ2-7; CDR3aa: CSASPLGGDSYEQYF
v_gene: TRBV10-2; j_gene: TRBJ1-6; CDR3aa: CASSGWGEHSPLHF
v_gene: TRBV2; j_gene: TRBJ2-5; CDR3aa: CASTPAGETQYF
v_gene: TRBV27; j_gene: TRBJ2-3; CDR3aa: CASRINRDSYSTDTQYF
v_gene: TRBV20-1; j_gene: TRBJ2-3; CDR3aa: CSARTSTDTQYF
v_gene: TRBV12-3/TRBV12-4; j_gene: TRBJ1-5; CDR3aa: CASSHPSGGGLWGNQPQHF
v_gene: TRBV4-1; j_gene: TRBJ2-7; CDR3aa: CASRRREGEHEQYF
v_gene: TRBV10-1; j_gene: TRBJ2-7; CDR3aa: CASSETPTREQYF
v_gene: TRBV5-4; j_gene: TRBJ2-7; CDR3aa: CASSLPGLAAYEQYF
v_gene: TRBV12-3/TRBV12-4; j_gene: TRBJ2-3; CDR3aa: CASSPTSFPDTQYF
v_gene: TRBV11-2; j_gene: TRBJ2-7; CDR3aa: CASSSTGVTYEQYF
v_gene: TRBV28; j_gene: TRBJ2-7; CDR3aa: CASSLSAGSAEQYF
v_gene: TRBV6-1; j_gene: TRBJ2-3; CDR3aa: CASKDLTDTQYF
v_gene: TRBV20-1; j_gene: TRBJ2-7; CDR3aa: CSARSPGHEQYF
v_gene: TRBV28; j_gene: TRBJ2-4; CDR3aa: CASSLTGGRVGNIQYF
v_gene: TRBV7-9; j_gene: TRBJ2-5; CDR3aa: CASSSGGQSQETQYF
v_gene: TRBV29-1; j_gene: TRBJ2-5; CDR3aa: CSVGVVPVIQETQYF
v_gene: TRBV6-1; j_gene: TRBJ2-7; CDR3aa: CASSPGQGSIIVTYEQYF
v_gene: TRBV28; j_gene: TRBJ2-1; CDR3aa: CASSFGQFTEQFF